The sequence of this T cell receptor beta chain was determined in a study of vaccination effects on CD4 cells after COVID-19 (dated by TCRdb to the early 2020s). Context from the whole study: Post-vaccine samples across the study were collected a median of 72 days after the second dose, with a range of 14 to 241. In both COVID-19 convalescent patients and infection-naive vaccine recipients, the study compared SARS-CoV-2 spike-specific CD4+ TCR repertoires from before mRNA vaccination with those from after it. The Oncomine TCR Beta short-read assay on an Illumina iSeq 100 was used to sequence cultures from other donors in the study. Altogether, around eleven COVID-19 convalescent patients and several SARS-CoV-2-naive healthy vaccine recipients made up the full study.

The method was the immunoSEQ multiplex PCR assay. DNA from the cultured, isolated CD4+ T cells was subjected to TCR beta CDR3 sequencing. Regarding the original processing steps: Non-productive TCR sequences were removed, reads were trimmed to the CDR3 region, and CDR3s of at least 7 amino acids were retained. Antigen-specific clonotypes were identified with the MANAFEST web app by comparing expansion in peptide wells against reference cultures. To be called positive, a clone needed expansion at FDR<0.05 compared with the reference and with all other wells, an odds ratio greater than 5, and a frequency greater than 0.1% in two replicate wells. Clonotypes significantly expanded in SARS-CoV-2 spike wells and in at least one common cold coronavirus spike condition were defined as cross-reactive. Using the stringdist R package, CDR3 similarity was measured by Levenshtein distance, and unrooted trees were constructed with ape in R 3.6.1. TCRdb obtained this table from immuneACCESS and retained in-frame rearrangements with V and J assigned. These tables miss some clones; where compared with another copy, unresolved V genes account for less than half of the shortfall, and the remainder is unexplained. V, J and clone size are those of that table, while D and trimming were read from the DNA. The table for this sample lists 14,000 or so clones; roughly 72% of them were counted only once. The ten largest clones add up to more than 8% of the sample.

From the cysteine up to the phenylalanine, the CDR3 has a length of 15 residues. Just CDR3 DNA is preserved here, 45 bases in frame from base 1. The germline V gene (reference sequence) provides CDR1 LNHDA and CDR2 SQIVND. The junction shows trimming of 4 bases on V and 0 bases on J, plus 10 bases between the germline ends. In the ViraFEST assay, PBMC were stimulated with viral peptide pools, and antigen-specific CD4+ T cell clonotypes were then identified by expansion using TCR sequencing. After around ten days of culture, CD4+ T cells were isolated with the EasySep CD4+ T cell isolation kit. Each participant got two doses of an mRNA SARS-CoV-2 vaccine, either BNT162b2 or mRNA-1273. None of the healthy vaccine recipients had a prior SARS-CoV-2 infection, which was confirmed by nucleocapsid antibody tests that came back negative both before and after vaccination. Approximately 2 million PBMC per well were cultured in IMDM with about 4.6% human AB serum, 9 to 10 IU/ml IL-2 and gentamicin, plus 10 ug/ml peptides. Half of the culture medium was replaced with fresh IL-2-containing medium on days 3 and 7. Unless noted otherwise, every peptide stimulation condition was grown in triplicate wells. Using Ficoll-Paque Plus gradient centrifugation, PBMC were separated from whole blood and then either used fresh or cryopreserved at -140C. The overlapping peptide pools covered the spike proteins of SARS-CoV-2 and of the common cold coronaviruses HCoV-NL63, HCoV-OC43 and HCoV-229E. The QIAamp micro DNA kit was used to extract genomic DNA from the cultured CD4+ T cells.

Results the study describes overall, beyond this receptor: Among healthy vaccine recipients, nearly all vaccine-induced clones were SARS-CoV-2 mono-reactive, and only 1 of 255 was cross-reactive with common cold coronaviruses. Both infection-induced and vaccine-induced clones contracted markedly at late post-vaccination timepoints, which is consistent with waning T cell responses. The study was limited by a small number of convalescent patients and lacked early post-infection timepoints.

As concerns this clone: No cognate antigen has been identified for it. No base quality information exists; no much larger clone differs at one position.

Material: CD4+ T cells from PBMCs cultured with SARS-CoV-2 spike peptides, obtained after COVID-19 vaccination. This sample's cell subset or site label indicates: SARS-CoV-2 spike overlapping peptide pool stimulation. The rearranged segments are TRBV19 and TRBJ1-5; TRBD1 is a weak D gene call, 6 bases matching. The source is a human donor who received a COVID-19 vaccine. CDR3 region: CASSNTGTSNQPQHF. Here is the DNA: TGTGCCAGTAGTAATACAGGGACTAGCAATCAGCCCCAGCATTTT. Extended through the reference TRBV19 and TRBJ1-5 proteins, this CDR3 yields the full variable domain: DGGITQSPKYLFRKEGQNVTLSCEQNLNHDAMYWYRQDPGQGLRLIYYSQIVNDFQKGDIAEGYSVSREKKESFPLTVTSAQKNPTAFYLCASSNTGTSNQPQHFGDGTRLSIL.